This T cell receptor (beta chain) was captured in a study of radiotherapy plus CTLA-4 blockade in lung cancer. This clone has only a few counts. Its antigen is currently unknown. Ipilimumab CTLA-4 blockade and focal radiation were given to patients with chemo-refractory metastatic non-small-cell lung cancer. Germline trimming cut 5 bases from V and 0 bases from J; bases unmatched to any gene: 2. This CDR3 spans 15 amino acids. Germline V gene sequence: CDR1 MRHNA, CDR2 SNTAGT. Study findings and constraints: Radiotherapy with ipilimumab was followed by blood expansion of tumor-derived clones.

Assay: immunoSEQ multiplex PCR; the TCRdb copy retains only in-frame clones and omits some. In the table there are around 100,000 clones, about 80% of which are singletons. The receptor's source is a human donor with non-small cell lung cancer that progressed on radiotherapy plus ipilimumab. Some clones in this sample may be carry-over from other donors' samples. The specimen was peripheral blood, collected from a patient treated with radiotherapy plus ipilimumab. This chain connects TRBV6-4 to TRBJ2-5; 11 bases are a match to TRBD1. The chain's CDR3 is CASSQGQGDQETQYF. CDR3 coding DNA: TGTGCCAGCAGTCAGGGACAGGGGGACCAAGAGACCCAGTACTTC.